This TCR beta chain derives from a study of blood T cell repertoires in COVID-19. Study overall: Spain, Italy and the United States supplied samples that represented acute and convalescent COVID-19. In each case, the material was cDNA or gDNA derived from T cells, B-cell-depleted T cells, or PBMCs.

Germline-derived CDR1 and CDR2 are ENHRY and SYGVKD. V shed 6 bases and J shed 2 bases, with 14 bases lying between them. The CDR3 totals 15 residues. Original analysis: It was from reference gene primer amplification that nucleated cell counts were estimated. Data came from immunoSEQ multiplex PCR; TCRdb stores just in-frame clones and leaves some out. V and J calls and clone size are as listed in that table; D and trimming were resolved from the DNA. Of about 21,000 clones listed, approximately 80% were seen once; the top ten hold approximately 23%. The rearrangement joins TRBV10-3 to TRBJ2-4; tentative D call: TRBD2 (7 bases). The sample consisted of peripheral blood. The receptor was derived from a man older than 75 with active or convalescent COVID-19. The CDR3 protein is CAIRQEGGSKNIQYF. CDR3 in DNA: TGTGCCATCAGACAGGAGGGGGGGTCCAAAAACATTCAGTACTTC.